The sequence of this TCR beta chain was determined in a study of blood T cell repertoires in COVID-19 (dated by TCRdb to 2020 to 2021). In terms of the full investigation: The collaborator samples originated in the United States, Italy and Spain and spanned the acute and convalescent phases of COVID-19. The material from the prospective study consisted of cDNA or gDNA derived from T cells, B-cell-depleted T cells, or PBMCs. Deeply sampled blood TCRbeta repertoires from subjects exposed to, actively infected with, or recovered from COVID-19 were included in the dataset. A freely available public database, intended as a resource for researchers studying the immune response to SARS-CoV-2, is where the repertoires were released. Samples were obtained from the ongoing ImmuneRACE study (first 160 participants) and from over a thousand subjects provided by 6 global collaborators. The sample metadata nearly always contained a de-identified subject ID, COVID-19 status, age in years and sex. HLA class I and class II types, where available, came from metadata supplied by the sample provider rather than from assay-based typing. Study-wide findings and limitations: The amount of clinical and demographic metadata varied by source and participant and was provided uncurated.

As concerns this clone: The target of this receptor is not known. Within one base of it there is no much larger clone, and no base qualities were kept.

Its CDR3 holds 15 amino acids, cysteine through phenylalanine. Kept here is only the CDR3 DNA, which spans 45 bases and is read in frame from base 1. Trimming leaves V shorter by 4 bases and J shorter by 2 bases, with the junction holding 7 bases beyond the gene matches. CDR1 and CDR2 were assigned from the germline V gene (reference sequence) as MNHNY and SVGAGI. TCRbeta CDR3 regions were amplified from genomic DNA using the immunoSEQ Assay, a bias-controlled multiplex PCR. As for how the authors treated the data: Nucleated cell counts per sample were estimated from amplification of reference gene primers within the assay. Sequence reads were collapsed and filtered to measure the absolute abundance of every unique TCRbeta CDR3 rearrangement. Productive Simpson clonality was computed per sample as the square root of Simpson's diversity index over productive rearrangements. TCRdb carries this immuneACCESS record with in-frame sequences only. Its versions omit some clonotypes, under half of them owing to an unresolved V gene in the studies checked, with the rest unexplained. Clonal size and the V and J genes are those of that table, whereas D and trimming came from the DNA. For this sample there are tens of thousands of clones; around 87% appear just once. 5% to 6.5% of the sample goes to the ten largest clones.

The collaborating institutions used their own protocols to collect whole blood in K2EDTA tubes. For TCRbeta analysis, collaborator samples were shipped as frozen whole blood, as isolated PBMCs, or as DNA extracted from either sample type. The V and J segments used are TRBV6-6 and TRBJ2-7; TRBD1 fits 8 bases in the junction. The sequencing input was peripheral blood. This TCR derives from a man aged 50-60 years with acute or convalescent COVID-19. The DNA reads as follows: TGTGCCAGCAGTTTGTCACCGGGACAGGCCTACGAGCAGTACTTC. It translates as CASSLSPGQAYEQYF.